This TCR beta chain was recorded in a study of T-cell memory formation after mild COVID-19. The study's findings and limits: CD4/CD8 balance characterized clones contracting day 15 to 85, and CD4+ skew characterized later expanders.

The CDR3 runs to 15 residues. Looked up from germline, CDR1 is GTSNPN and CDR2 is SVGIG (reference sequence). The germline V and J ends were trimmed by 4 bases and 3 bases, with 18 bases remaining between them. Concerning this clonotype itself: Its antigen remains unidentified.

TCR alpha and TCR beta cDNA libraries carrying sample barcodes and UMIs were produced by 5'RACE using constant-segment primers. TCRdb analysed the 5' RACE reads with MiXCR anew, one entry per CDR3 protein. Among around 12,000 distinct CDR3 sequences, more than 14% were seen once, and the ten largest hold about 54%. Sequences were obtained from PBMCs or a T cell subset sorted from them (not recorded which). The TCR comes from a man between 18 and 29 years old who had mild COVID-19 (a few samples of this study predate the infection). Cell type and time point are not known. The chain is built from TRBV30 and TRBJ1-2; possibly TRBD1 for D (5 bases). The CDR3 DNA reads as TGTGCCTGGACACAATGGGGCAGGGAAGACTATGGCTACACCTTC. It codes for CAWTQWGREDYGYTF.